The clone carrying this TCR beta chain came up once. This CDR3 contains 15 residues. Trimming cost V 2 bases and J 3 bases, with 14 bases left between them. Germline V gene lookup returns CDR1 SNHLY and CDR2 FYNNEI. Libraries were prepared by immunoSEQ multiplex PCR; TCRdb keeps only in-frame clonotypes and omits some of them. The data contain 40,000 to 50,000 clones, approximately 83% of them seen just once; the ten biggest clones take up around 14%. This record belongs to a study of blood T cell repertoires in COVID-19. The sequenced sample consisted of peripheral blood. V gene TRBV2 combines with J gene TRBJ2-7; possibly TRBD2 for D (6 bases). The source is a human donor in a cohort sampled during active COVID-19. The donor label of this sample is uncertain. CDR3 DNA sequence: TGTGCCAGCAGTGAACCGGGACTGGAACACTACGAGCAGTACTTC. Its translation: CASSEPGLEHYEQYF.